The 24 T cell receptor beta chains below were found in one sample sequenced in a study of T cell responses to AZD1222 COVID-19 vaccine. Sequencing used immunoSEQ multiplex PCR; TCRdb keeps in-frame clones, though not all of them. Here the sample spans roughly 200,000 clones, 91% being singletons. This specimen consisted of peripheral blood, obtained 28 days after the second AZD1222 dose. These receptors were taken from an adult who received the AZD1222 COVID-19 vaccine.

The J gene is TRBJ1-2, the V gene TRBV5-5; D is unresolved. V was pared by 0 bases and J by 5 bases, with 2 bases between. Germline lookup yields CDR1 SGHKS and CDR2 YYEKEE (reference sequence). The CDR3 runs 11 residues. The CDR3 DNA reads as TGTGCCAGCAGCTTGGATTATGGCTACACCTTC. This encodes CASSLDYGYTF.

The J gene is TRBJ2-7, the V gene TRBV18; possibly TRBD1 for D (5 bases). The ends were cut back, 10 bases at V and 1 base at J, with 17 bases in the middle. Germline V gives CDR1 KGHSH, CDR2 LQKENI. The CDR3 extends over 14 amino acids. CDR3: CATTRSRDSYEQYF. The CDR3 DNA is TGTGCCACCACGAGGAGCAGGGATTCCTACGAGCAGTACTTC.

This chain connects TRBV19 to TRBJ1-5, with a possible D match to TRBD1 (6 bases). Looked up from germline, CDR1 is LNHDA and CDR2 is SQIVND (reference sequence). This CDR3 comprises 15 residues. Trimming left V 5 bases short and J 0 bases short, with 11 bases between. CDR3 nucleotide sequence: TGTGCCAGTAGTCAGGGGAGATATAGCAATCAGCCCCAGCATTTT. It translates to CASSQGRYSNQPQHF.

This rearrangement joins TRBV2 to TRBJ1-5; TRBD1 agrees at 8 bases. V was pared by 6 bases and J by 6 bases, with 7 bases of the junction left unmatched. Germline-derived CDR1 and CDR2 are SNHLY and FYNNEI. This CDR3 region has 14 residues. The CDR3 loop is CASSRDRSFQPQHF. For the CDR3, the DNA is TGTGCCAGCAGCCGGGACAGGAGTTTTCAGCCCCAGCATTTT.

J is TRBJ1-4 and V is TRBV15; D gene unclear. Trimming stripped 1 base from V and 3 bases from J, with 9 bases between. The germline V gene encodes CDR1 LNHNV and CDR2 YYDKDF (reference sequence). This CDR3 spans 15 amino acids. The CDR3 DNA reads TGTGCCACCAGCAGAGTTGGATCGGCTAATGAAAAACTGTTTTTT. Translated: CATSRVGSANEKLFF.

The sample holds a few counts of this clone. The chain is built from TRBV5-1 and TRBJ2-3, with TRBD2 identical over 15 bases. V shed 1 base and J 3 bases; nucleotides not matched to a gene: 6. Germline loops: CDR1 SGHRS, CDR2 YFSETQ. This CDR3 is 18 amino acids long. The CDR3 DNA reads as TGCGCCAGCAGCTTGCGGACCGGGACTAGCGGGGGGACAGATACGCAGTATTTT. This encodes CASSLRTGTSGGTDTQYF.

This chain joins TRBV2 and TRBJ2-2, with D possibly matching TRBD1 (6 bases). Trimming removed 7 bases from V and 2 bases from J, with 11 bases in between. The CDR3 consists of 14 residues. Germline V gene data show CDR1 as SNHLY and CDR2 as FYNNEI. CDR3 amino acids: CASTGTFNTGELFF. CDR3 nucleotides: TGTGCCAGCACCGGGACATTTAACACCGGGGAGCTGTTTTTT.

This chain joins TRBV2 and TRBJ2-1, with D unclear. With 4 bases removed from V and 1 base from J, the gap between germline ends came to 8 bases. Germline V gene sequence: CDR1 SNHLY, CDR2 FYNNEI. The CDR3 loop spans 14 amino acids. CDR3 sequence (DNA): TGTGCCAGCAGTGCTGAAGGGTCCTACAATGAGCAGTTCTTC. Translating gives CASSAEGSYNEQFF.

In its sample, this clone was seen once. The chain uses TRBV20-1 and TRBJ1-2; D remains ambiguous. Germline V lookup: CDR1 DFQATT, CDR2 SNEGSKA (reference sequence). Trimming pared 5 bases from V and 6 bases from J, leaving 10 bases between. This CDR3 has 11 amino acids. The CDR3 DNA reads TGCAGTGCTCAAGCACTCCATGGCTACACCTTC. Residues: CSAQALHGYTF.

For this clone: The sample carries other DNA sequences with the same CDR3. The V call is TRBV27, the J call TRBJ1-6, with 7 nucleotides matching TRBD1. The CDR3 loop spans 13 amino acids. V dropped 3 bases and J dropped 9; count of bases not matched to a gene: 2. CDR1 is MNHEY, CDR2 SMNVEV, per germline (reference sequence). CDR3 region: CASSLRGPSPLHF. Written as DNA, the CDR3 is TGTGCCAGCAGTTTGAGGGGGCCTTCACCCCTCCACTTT.

The chain uses TRBV28 and TRBJ1-2; D is unresolved. Trimming removed 3 bases from V and 7 bases from J, with 15 bases in between. Per germline, CDR1 MDHEN and CDR2 SYDVKM. CDR3 size: 14 residues. CDR3 protein: CASSLSTKSLGYTF. The CDR3 region has the DNA TGTGCCAGCAGTTTGTCGACAAAGAGTCTTGGCTACACCTTC.

The chain recombines TRBV9 with TRBJ1-2; the D gene is possibly TRBD1 (5 bases). V was shortened by 5 bases and J by 2 bases, with 13 bases between the two germline ends. The CDR3 spans 14 residues. Germline CDR1 and CDR2: SGDLS and YYNGEE. CDR3 coding DNA: TGTGCCAGCAGATCCTCGGGGCGAAACTATGGCTACACCTTC. It translates to CASRSSGRNYGYTF.

This rearrangement joins TRBV5-6 to TRBJ2-5; 10 nucleotides agree with TRBD2. Germline CDR1 SGHDT, CDR2 YYEEEE. The CDR3 contains 15 residues. V shed 4 bases, J shed 4 bases, and the junction held 7 bases outside the gene matches. The CDR3 loop is CASSASGRGSETQYF. In DNA, the CDR3 is TGTGCCAGCAGCGCTAGCGGGAGAGGGTCAGAGACCCAGTACTTC.

The genes are TRBV5-1 and TRBJ2-5; possible D gene TRBD1, 6 bases. This CDR3 has 13 amino acids. Germline lookup yields CDR1 SGHRS and CDR2 YFSETQ. The V gene lost 10 bases and the J gene lost 5 bases, with 18 bases spanning the gap. The CDR3 protein is CASKSGASETQYF. The CDR3 coding sequence is TGCGCCTCGAAGTCAGGGGCTAGCGAGACCCAGTACTTC.

The rearrangement uses TRBV5-1 and TRBJ2-3, with D perhaps given as TRBD1 or TRBD2 (5 bases each). Germline V CDR1 and CDR2: SGHRS, YFSETQ. CDR3 length equals 17 residues. V was cut by 2 bases and J by 4 bases, with 20 bases left in between. The CDR3 reads CASSLYTSGGASDTQYF. The DNA for the CDR3 is TGCGCCAGCAGCTTATACACTAGTGGTGGGGCATCAGATACGCAGTATTTT.

V usage is TRBV11-3 and J usage is TRBJ2-5, with 7 bases fitting TRBD2. The V and J ends lost 1 base and 7 bases, in that order; junction bases with no gene match: 18. Germline V gene lookup returns CDR1 SGHNT and CDR2 YENEEA. This CDR3 has 18 amino acids. Here the CDR3 reads CASSLGVGGRSRLGTQYF. Written as DNA, the CDR3 is TGTGCCAGCAGCTTAGGGGTTGGCGGGAGAAGTCGTTTGGGGACCCAGTACTTC.

The V and J genes are TRBV13 and TRBJ2-2; maybe TRBD2 (6 bases). Deletions cut 8 bases from V and 5 bases from J, with 12 bases between. CDR3 length equals 13 residues. Germline V gene lookup returns CDR1 PRHDT and CDR2 FYEKMQ (reference sequence). CDR3: CASSGSGTGELFF. Written as DNA, the CDR3 is TGTGCCAGCTCCGGGAGTGGAACCGGGGAGCTGTTTTTT.

The chain links TRBV10-3 to TRBJ2-7; TRBD1 or TRBD2 may be the D gene (6 bases each). V was cut by 3 bases and J by 7 bases, with 19 bases left in between. The CDR3 has 15 amino acids. Germline values: CDR1 ENHRY, CDR2 SYGVKD. This CDR3 is CAISDWGRREGEQYF. The DNA for the CDR3 is TGTGCCATCAGTGATTGGGGGCGGCGGGAAGGGGAGCAGTACTTC.

This clone was recorded a few times. The chain is built from TRBV2 and TRBJ2-1; D is unresolved. V lost 6 bases and J 0 bases, leaving 12 bases between the germline ends. Germline V gene data show CDR1 as SNHLY and CDR2 as FYNNEI. The length of the CDR3 is 15 residues. The CDR3 region has the DNA TGTGCCAGCAGGCCAAACGCTATCTCCTACAATGAGCAGTTCTTC. Translation gives CASRPNAISYNEQFF. Complete variable domain (other parts from reference TRBV2 and TRBJ2-1): EPEVTQTPSHQVTQMGQEVILRCVPISNHLYFYWYRQILGQKVEFLVSFYNNEISEKSEIFDDQFSVERPDGSNFTLKIRSTKLEDSAMYFCASRPNAISYNEQFFGPGTRLTVL.

V is TRBV11-3 and J is TRBJ2-2; maybe TRBD2 (6 bases). This CDR3 contains 14 residues. CDR1 SGHNT and CDR2 YENEEA come from the germline V gene. V lost 5 bases and J lost 4, with 11 bases in between. The CDR3 sequence: CASSGGSLTGELFF. CDR3 nucleotide sequence: TGTGCCAGCAGCGGAGGGAGCCTCACCGGGGAGCTGTTTTTT.

This rearrangement joins TRBV28 to TRBJ2-1, with D maybe TRBD1 (5 bases). CDR3 length: 15 residues. Per the germline V gene, CDR1 is MDHEN and CDR2 is SYDVKM. Trimming stripped 3 bases from V and 5 bases from J, with 14 bases between. Here the CDR3 reads CASSFGSLGDNEQFF. The CDR3 DNA reads as TGTGCCAGCAGTTTCGGGTCTCTAGGGGACAATGAGCAGTTCTTC.

The chain couples TRBV7-6 to TRBJ2-2; no clear D. Trimming removed 0 bases from V and 0 bases from J, with 5 bases in between. The CDR3 is 15 residues long. Germline values: CDR1 SGHVS, CDR2 FNYEAQ. The CDR3 reads CASSLAQTNTGELFF. The CDR3, as DNA: TGTGCCAGCAGCTTAGCCCAGACGAACACCGGGGAGCTGTTTTTT.

The CDR3 sequence: CAISEGPTLDYGYTF. In nucleotides, the CDR3 is TGTGCCATCAGTGAGGGTCCGACCCTTGACTATGGCTACACCTTC. The J gene is TRBJ1-2, the V gene TRBV10-3; no firm D call. Germline CDR1 is ENHRY and CDR2 is SYGVKD. The germline V and J ends were trimmed by 2 bases and 3 bases, with 13 bases remaining between them. The CDR3 has 15 amino acids.

The V call is TRBV25-1, the J call TRBJ2-7; 7 bases fit TRBD2. Germline CDR1 reads MGHDK; CDR2 reads SYGVNS. With V trimmed by 3 bases and J by 2 bases, 7 bases remained unmatched. The CDR3 consists of 15 residues. The CDR3, as DNA: TGTGCCAGCAGTGACATAAGCGGGACCGCCTACGAGCAGTACTTC. The encoded protein is CASSDISGTAYEQYF.